A single sample is the source of the 26 T cell receptor beta chains below, sequenced in a study of T cell responses to AZD1222 COVID-19 vaccine. Some clones are missing from TCRdb's copy, which holds only in-frame ones; the method was immunoSEQ multiplex PCR. This sample carries over 120,000 clones, with over 2% going to the ten biggest clones. Material for sequencing was peripheral blood. The receptors were gathered from an adult in good health.

The CDR3 bases are TGTGCCAGCAGTTTACCCCGCCGGTCCCTCCACTTT. Protein product: CASSLPRRSLHF. This rearrangement joins TRBV28 to TRBJ1-6; no clear D gene. Germline-derived CDR1 and CDR2 are MDHEN and SYDVKM. The CDR3 runs to 12 residues. Trimming took off 2 bases at V and 14 bases at J, with 10 bases between the two ends.

J is TRBJ2-1 and V is TRBV5-1; TRBD1 is a possible D gene (6 bases). V was trimmed by 0 bases and J by 0 bases, leaving 22 bases between them. CDR1 and CDR2 from the germline V gene are SGHRS and YFSETQ. CDR3 length equals 20 residues. CDR3 sequence reads: CASSLAASRTEISSYNEQFF. CDR3 nucleotide sequence: TGCGCCAGCAGCTTGGCCGCAAGTAGGACAGAAATAAGCTCCTACAATGAGCAGTTCTTC. The full variable domain, with the rest looked up from reference TRBV5-1 and TRBJ2-1, is KAGVTQTPRYLIKTRGQQVTLSCSPISGHRSVSWYQQTPGQGLQFLFEYFSETQRNKGNFPGRFSGRQFSNSRSEMNVSTLELGDSALYLCASSLAASRTEISSYNEQFFGPGTRLTVL.

This chain links TRBV4-1 with TRBJ1-1; weak D call: TRBD1 (5 bases). Looked up from germline, CDR1 is MGHRA and CDR2 is YSYEKL. V was cut by 4 bases and J by 1 base, with 13 bases left in between. The CDR3 is 15 amino acids. The CDR3 DNA follows: TGCGCCAGCAGCCGTACCGACAGAAAGAACACTGAAGCTTTCTTT. It specifies CASSRTDRKNTEAFF.

The chain joins TRBV6-5 to TRBJ1-1; D uncertain. CDR1 MNHEY and CDR2 SVGAGI come from the germline V gene. The V end was cut by 6 bases, the J end by 4 bases, with 12 bases between. The CDR3 covers 13 residues. The CDR3 sequence is CASRSGGGTEAFF. The DNA for the CDR3 is TGTGCCAGCAGGAGCGGTGGTGGCACTGAAGCTTTCTTT.

V is TRBV7-3 and J is TRBJ2-1; 10 positions agree with TRBD1. Germline loops: CDR1 SGHTA, CDR2 FQGTGA. The CDR3 contains 16 residues. V shed 4 bases and J 4 bases; nucleotides not matched to a gene: 7. As DNA, the CDR3 is TGTGCCAGCAGCTCGCGACAGGGGGCGAATTACAATGAGCAGTTCTTC. The encoded protein is CASSSRQGANYNEQFF.

The CDR3 DNA sequence: TGTGCCTGGAGTGATTTGGGCTCCTTGTCGCGGGAGCAGTACTTC. Translation gives CAWSDLGSLSREQYF. The chain uses TRBV30 and TRBJ2-7, with D unresolved. Per the germline V gene, CDR1 is GTSNPN and CDR2 is SVGIG (reference sequence). The CDR3 is 15 residues long. The V gene lost 1 base and the J gene lost 7 bases, with 20 bases spanning the gap.

J is TRBJ2-7 and V is TRBV11-2; 9 nucleotides agree with TRBD2. This CDR3 has 13 amino acids. Trimming at V came to 5 bases and at J to 8 bases, leaving 7 bases not matched to a gene. Germline CDR1 is SGHAT and CDR2 is FQNNGV. The CDR3 spells CASSPQGLAKQYF. CDR3 bases: TGTGCCAGCAGCCCCCAGGGACTAGCAAAGCAGTACTTC.

The chain is built from TRBV28 and TRBJ1-6; D not certain. V lost 8 bases to trimming and J lost 7 bases, with 9 bases between them. Germline CDR1 is MDHEN and CDR2 is SYDVKM. The CDR3 spans 12 residues. The CDR3 sequence: CASLEPNSPLHF. DNA for the CDR3: TGTGCCAGCCTGGAACCCAATTCACCCCTCCACTTT. Filled out from reference TRBV28 and TRBJ1-6, the complete variable domain reads DVKVTQSSRYLVKRTGEKVFLECVQDMDHENMFWYRQDPGLGLRLIYFSYDVKMKEKGDIPEGYSVSREKKERFSLILESASTNQTSMYLCASLEPNSPLHFGNGTRLTVT.

The genes are TRBV28 and TRBJ1-6; D uncertain. The germline V gene encodes CDR1 MDHEN and CDR2 SYDVKM. The V and J ends lost 11 bases and 11 bases respectively, with 16 bases between them. This CDR3 is built from 12 residues. The CDR3 DNA reads as TGTGCCGCCTTTAAGAGGTTGGCACCCCTCCACTTT. The encoded protein is CAAFKRLAPLHF.

The rearrangement uses TRBV11-2 and TRBJ2-1; D is uncertain. The CDR3 sequence is 15 residues long. Germline CDR1 SGHAT, CDR2 FQNNGV. Trimming removed 5 bases at V and 0 bases at J, with 11 bases between. CDR3 nucleotide sequence: TGTGCCAGCAGCCCAGGTTCTAGCTCCTACAATGAGCAGTTCTTC. Translating it yields CASSPGSSSYNEQFF.

The rearrangement joins TRBV6-5 to TRBJ2-3; 9 bases match TRBD1. J was trimmed by 4 bases and V by 5 bases; bases with no gene match: 7. The length of the CDR3 is 15 residues. The germline V gene has CDR1 MNHEY and CDR2 SVGAGI. In nucleotides, the CDR3 is TGTGCCAGCAGTATCGCCGGGACAGGGCCAGATACGCAGTATTTT. Encoded protein: CASSIAGTGPDTQYF.

The V gene is TRBV19, the J gene TRBJ2-2; 11 bases line up with TRBD1. J lost 7 bases, V lost 7 bases, and 8 bases had no gene match. Germline loops: CDR1 LNHDA, CDR2 SQIVND (reference sequence). CDR3 size: 15 residues. The CDR3 protein is CASIRTGGVIGELFF. As DNA, the CDR3 is TGTGCCAGTATCCGGACAGGGGGCGTGATCGGGGAGCTGTTTTTT.

The gene calls are TRBV10-3 and TRBJ1-4, with unresolved D. In germline, CDR1 is ENHRY, CDR2 SYGVKD. This CDR3 is built from 13 residues. V lost 4 bases and J 2 bases, leaving 5 bases between the germline ends. CDR3 nucleotides: TGTGCCATCAGTGGAGATACTAATGAAAAACTGTTTTTT. This gives the protein CAISGDTNEKLFF.

A word on this clone: It is likely a read error, because the conserved phenylalanine at the end of the CDR3 is missing. It is unclear where the CDR3 begins or ends on the DNA, so no DNA is shown, and the CDR3 is as TCRdb lists it. This chain connects TRBV15 to TRBJ1-2; TRBD1 is taken as the D call from the table, unchecked against the DNA. The CDR3 totals 9 residues, both ends included. CDR1 and CDR2 (germline): LNHNV, YYDKDF (reference sequence). The CDR3 region is CATSRRTAH.

J is TRBJ1-5 and V is TRBV19; D may be TRBD1 (5 bases). V dropped 5 bases and J dropped 0 bases, with 11 bases sitting between them. There are 15 residues in the CDR3. Germline CDR1 is LNHDA and CDR2 is SQIVND (reference sequence). CDR3 DNA: TGTGCCAGTAGTCTCCGACAGAATAGCAATCAGCCCCAGCATTTT. This translates into CASSLRQNSNQPQHF. Full variable domain (missing parts from reference TRBV19 and TRBJ1-5): DGGITQSPKYLFRKEGQNVTLSCEQNLNHDAMYWYRQDPGQGLRLIYYSQIVNDFQKGDIAEGYSVSREKKESFPLTVTSAQKNPTAFYLCASSLRQNSNQPQHFGDGTRLSIL.

The rearrangement links TRBV2 to TRBJ1-6; 10 bases agree with TRBD1. The germline V gene encodes CDR1 SNHLY and CDR2 FYNNEI. The CDR3 loop spans 15 amino acids. Trimming removed 4 bases from V and 7 bases from J; junction bases left unmatched: 4. The CDR3, as DNA: TGTGCCAGCAGTGTCAGACAGGGGGCCAATTCACCCCTCCACTTT. This gives the protein CASSVRQGANSPLHF.

The chain combines TRBV5-1 with TRBJ2-7, with D possibly called TRBD1 or TRBD2 (5 bases each). The CDR3 contains 14 residues. Germline V gene data show CDR1 as SGHRS and CDR2 as YFSETQ. The V end lost 4 bases, the J end lost 0 bases, and 11 bases lay between the germline ends. The CDR3 DNA reads as TGCGCCAGCAGCCCCCGGGACGGCTCCTACGAGCAGTACTTC. This translates into CASSPRDGSYEQYF. Supplemented by reference TRBV5-1 and TRBJ2-7, the full variable domain reads KAGVTQTPRYLIKTRGQQVTLSCSPISGHRSVSWYQQTPGQGLQFLFEYFSETQRNKGNFPGRFSGRQFSNSRSEMNVSTLELGDSALYLCASSPRDGSYEQYFGPGTRLTVT.

The chain employs TRBV29-1 and TRBJ1-1; no clear D gene. The CDR3 is made up of 10 amino acids. The V end was cut by 4 bases, the J end by 3 bases, with 3 bases between. The germline V gene has CDR1 SQVTM and CDR2 ANQGSEA. The CDR3 nucleotides are TGCAGCGTTGTCTACACTGAAGCTTTCTTT. This encodes CSVVYTEAFF.

The chain combines TRBV18 with TRBJ1-1; 7 nucleotides line up with TRBD1. This CDR3 contains 15 residues. J gave up 7 bases and V 6 bases, and 14 bases lay outside the gene matches. Per the germline V gene, CDR1 is KGHSH and CDR2 is LQKENI. CDR3 amino acids: CASSPLEGAGGEAFF. The CDR3 nucleotides read TGTGCCAGCTCCCCCCTCGAGGGGGCTGGGGGTGAAGCTTTCTTT.

V usage is TRBV7-2 and J usage is TRBJ1-2; D not resolved. V dropped 5 bases and J dropped 10 bases, with 11 bases sitting between them. The CDR3 has 11 residues. CDR1 and CDR2 from the germline V gene are SGHTA and FQGNSA. The CDR3 spells CASSLRSAYTF. The CDR3 DNA follows: TGTGCCAGCAGCCTTAGGTCCGCCTACACCTTC.

V is TRBV19 and J is TRBJ1-5; TRBD1 aligns across 7 bases. After removal of 3 bases from V and 4 bases from J, the junction contained 9 bases not matched to a gene. The CDR3 is 16 residues long. Per the germline V gene, CDR1 is LNHDA and CDR2 is SQIVND (reference sequence). CDR3 DNA sequence: TGTGCCAGTAGTATTCCCCCGCCAGGGGGTAATCAGCCCCAGCATTTT. Protein sequence: CASSIPPPGGNQPQHF.

The gene calls are TRBV1 and TRBJ2-2; the table's D call of TRBD2 was not tested on the DNA. TRBV1 is a recognized pseudogene. The CDR3 length is 13 residues. The CDR3: CTSSQVWHRGAVF. In nucleotides, the CDR3 is TGCACCAGCAGCCAAGTTTGGCACCGGGGAGCTGTTTTT.

The J gene is TRBJ1-1, the V gene TRBV19, with 7 bases matching TRBD1. Germline-derived CDR1 and CDR2 are LNHDA and SQIVND (reference sequence). The J segment lost 1 base and the V segment lost 5 bases, leaving 7 bases of the junction unmatched. There are 15 residues in the CDR3. The CDR3 DNA follows: TGTGCCAGTAGTTCCCCGGGACAGACGAACACTGAAGCTTTCTTT. Protein product: CASSSPGQTNTEAFF. Full variable domain (outside the CDR3, taken from reference TRBV19 and TRBJ1-1): DGGITQSPKYLFRKEGQNVTLSCEQNLNHDAMYWYRQDPGQGLRLIYYSQIVNDFQKGDIAEGYSVSREKKESFPLTVTSAQKNPTAFYLCASSSPGQTNTEAFFGQGTRLTVV.

The rearrangement links TRBV6-5 to TRBJ1-3, with D unclear. Trimming removed 2 bases from V and 2 bases from J, with 10 bases in between. Germline V gene data show CDR1 as MNHEY and CDR2 as SVGAGI. This CDR3 is built from 15 residues. The DNA for the CDR3 is TGTGCCAGCAGTTACGATTGGGAAACTGGAAACACCATATATTTT. Its protein is CASSYDWETGNTIYF.

This chain links TRBV9 with TRBJ2-6; D remains ambiguous. Trimming pared 0 bases from V and 0 bases from J, leaving 4 bases between. The CDR3 loop spans 15 amino acids. CDR1 is SGDLS and CDR2 is YYNGEE in the germline V gene. The CDR3 spells CASSVDLSGANVLTF. CDR3 in DNA: TGTGCCAGCAGCGTAGACCTCTCTGGGGCCAACGTCCTGACTTTC.

The J gene is TRBJ2-2, the V gene TRBV11-3; D ambiguous. V was trimmed by 5 bases and J by 2 bases, leaving 12 bases between them. CDR3 length equals 15 residues. Germline CDR1 reads SGHNT; CDR2 reads YENEEA. The CDR3 coding sequence is TGTGCCAGCAGCCCGAGCAAACTAAACACCGGGGAGCTGTTTTTT. It yields the protein CASSPSKLNTGELFF.